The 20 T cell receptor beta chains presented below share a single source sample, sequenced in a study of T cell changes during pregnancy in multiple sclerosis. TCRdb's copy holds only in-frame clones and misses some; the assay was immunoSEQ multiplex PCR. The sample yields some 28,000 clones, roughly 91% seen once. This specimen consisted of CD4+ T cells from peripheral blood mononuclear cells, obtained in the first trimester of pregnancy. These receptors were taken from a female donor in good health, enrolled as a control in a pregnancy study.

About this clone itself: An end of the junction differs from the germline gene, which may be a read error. CDR3 coding DNA: TGTGCCAGCAGGCCTATCCAAGAGTCCCAGTACTTC. Residues: CASRPIQESQYF. V and J are TRBV2 and TRBJ2-5; D is unclear. Germline values: CDR1 SNHLY, CDR2 FYNNEI. CDR3 length equals 12 residues.

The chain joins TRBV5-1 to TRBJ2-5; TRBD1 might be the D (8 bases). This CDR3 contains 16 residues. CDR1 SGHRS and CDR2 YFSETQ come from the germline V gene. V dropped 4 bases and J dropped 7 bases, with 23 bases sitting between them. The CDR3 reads CASSTQGGGTGGTQYF. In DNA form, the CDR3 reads TGCGCCAGCAGCACCCAAGGCGGGGGCACAGGGGGGACCCAGTACTTC.

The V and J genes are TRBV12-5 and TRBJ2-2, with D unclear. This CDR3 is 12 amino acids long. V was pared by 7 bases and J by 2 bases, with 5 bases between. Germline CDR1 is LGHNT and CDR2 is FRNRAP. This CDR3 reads CASALNTGELFF. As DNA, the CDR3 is TGTGCTAGTGCCCTAAACACCGGGGAGCTGTTTTTT.

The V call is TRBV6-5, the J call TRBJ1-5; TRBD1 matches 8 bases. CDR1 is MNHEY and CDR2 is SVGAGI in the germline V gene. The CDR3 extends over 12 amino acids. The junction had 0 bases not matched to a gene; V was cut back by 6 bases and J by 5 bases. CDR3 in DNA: TGTGCCAGCAGACAGGGGGATCAGCCCCAGCATTTT. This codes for CASRQGDQPQHF.

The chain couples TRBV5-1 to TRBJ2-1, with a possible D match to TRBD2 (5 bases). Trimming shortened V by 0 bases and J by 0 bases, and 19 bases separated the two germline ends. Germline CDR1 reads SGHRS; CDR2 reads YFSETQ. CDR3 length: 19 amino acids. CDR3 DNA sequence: TGCGCCAGCAGCTTGGGAGAACGGGCGGGCTTAAGCTCCTACAATGAGCAGTTCTTC. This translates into CASSLGERAGLSSYNEQFF.

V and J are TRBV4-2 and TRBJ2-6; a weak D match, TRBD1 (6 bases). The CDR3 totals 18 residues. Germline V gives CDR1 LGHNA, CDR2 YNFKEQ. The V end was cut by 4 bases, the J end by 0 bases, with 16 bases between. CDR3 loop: CASSLTGTPNSGANVLTF. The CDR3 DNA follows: TGTGCCAGCAGCCTCACCGGGACACCCAACTCTGGGGCCAACGTCCTGACTTTC.

CDR3 sequence (DNA): TGTGCCAGCAGCGTAGTGTTGGGCGCCTCTGGGGCCAACGTCCTGACTTTC. Amino acids: CASSVVLGASGANVLTF. The genes are TRBV9 and TRBJ2-6, with no clear D. This CDR3 is 17 amino acids long. Deletions cut 0 bases from V and 0 bases from J, with 10 bases between. CDR1 is SGDLS, CDR2 YYNGEE, per germline.

CDR3 amino acids: CASSRDNQETQYF. The CDR3 DNA reads TGTGCCAGTAGTAGGGACAACCAAGAGACCCAGTACTTC. This chain links TRBV19 with TRBJ2-5; D might be TRBD1 (6 bases). CDR1 is LNHDA, CDR2 SQIVND, per germline (reference sequence). Deletions cut 4 bases from V and 0 bases from J, with 6 bases between. The length of the CDR3 is 13 residues. The full variable domain, in which reference TRBV19 and TRBJ2-5 provide the parts outside the CDR3, is DGGITQSPKYLFRKEGQNVTLSCEQNLNHDAMYWYRQDPGQGLRLIYYSQIVNDFQKGDIAEGYSVSREKKESFPLTVTSAQKNPTAFYLCASSRDNQETQYFGPGTRLLVL.

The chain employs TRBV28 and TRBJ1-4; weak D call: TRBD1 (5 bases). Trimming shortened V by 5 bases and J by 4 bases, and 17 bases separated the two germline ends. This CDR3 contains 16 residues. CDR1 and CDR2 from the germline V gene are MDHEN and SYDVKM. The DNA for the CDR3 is TGTGCCAGCAGTCCCCCGGGGGTCGCGCTTAATGAAAAACTGTTTTTT. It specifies CASSPPGVALNEKLFF.

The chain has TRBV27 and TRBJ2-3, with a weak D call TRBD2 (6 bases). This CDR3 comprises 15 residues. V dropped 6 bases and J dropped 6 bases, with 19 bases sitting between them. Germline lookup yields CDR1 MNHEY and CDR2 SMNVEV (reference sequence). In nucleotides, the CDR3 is TGTGCCAGCAGCAATAGCGGCCTGCCGGGGGATACGCAGTATTTT. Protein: CASSNSGLPGDTQYF.

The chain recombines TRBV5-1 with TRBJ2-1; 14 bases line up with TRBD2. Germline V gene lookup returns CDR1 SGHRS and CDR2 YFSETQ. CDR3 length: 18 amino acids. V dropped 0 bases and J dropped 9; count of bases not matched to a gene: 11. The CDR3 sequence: CASSLGYSGTSGSGEQFF. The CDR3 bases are TGCGCCAGCAGCTTGGGGTACTCCGGGACTAGCGGGAGTGGTGAGCAGTTCTTC. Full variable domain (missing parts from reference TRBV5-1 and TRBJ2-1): KAGVTQTPRYLIKTRGQQVTLSCSPISGHRSVSWYQQTPGQGLQFLFEYFSETQRNKGNFPGRFSGRQFSNSRSEMNVSTLELGDSALYLCASSLGYSGTSGSGEQFFGPGTRLTVL.

CDR3 loop: CASSYDPQEETQYF. The DNA of the CDR3 is TGTGCCAGCAGTTACGACCCACAGGAAGAGACCCAGTACTTC. This chain joins TRBV6-5 and TRBJ2-5, with a tentative D call TRBD1 (5 bases). Looked up from germline, CDR1 is MNHEY and CDR2 is SVGAGI. The length of the CDR3 is 14 residues. The V gene lost 2 bases and the J gene lost 3 bases, with 10 bases spanning the gap.

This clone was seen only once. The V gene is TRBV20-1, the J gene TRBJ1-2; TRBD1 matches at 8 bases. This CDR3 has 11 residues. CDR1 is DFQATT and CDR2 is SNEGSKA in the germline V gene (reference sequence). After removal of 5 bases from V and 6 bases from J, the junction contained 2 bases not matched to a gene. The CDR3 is CSAQTGDGYTF. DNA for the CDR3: TGCAGTGCTCAGACAGGGGATGGCTACACCTTC.

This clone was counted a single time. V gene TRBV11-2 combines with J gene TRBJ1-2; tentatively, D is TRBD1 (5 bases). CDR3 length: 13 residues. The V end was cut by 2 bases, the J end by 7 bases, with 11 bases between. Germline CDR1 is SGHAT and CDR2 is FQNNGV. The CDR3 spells CASSLRGGGGYTF. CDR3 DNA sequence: TGTGCCAGCAGCTTACGTGGGGGAGGTGGCTACACCTTC.

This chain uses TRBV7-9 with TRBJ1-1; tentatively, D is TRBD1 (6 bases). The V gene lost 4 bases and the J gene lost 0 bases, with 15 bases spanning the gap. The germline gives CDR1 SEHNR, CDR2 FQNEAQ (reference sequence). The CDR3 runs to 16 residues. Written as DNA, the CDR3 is TGTGCCAGCAGCTACGGTCGCACAGGGATGAACACTGAAGCTTTCTTT. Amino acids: CASSYGRTGMNTEAFF.

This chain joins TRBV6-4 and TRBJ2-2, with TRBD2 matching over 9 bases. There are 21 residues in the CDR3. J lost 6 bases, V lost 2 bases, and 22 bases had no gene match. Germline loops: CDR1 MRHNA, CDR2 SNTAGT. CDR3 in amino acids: CASSDPARVRGGRWGAGELFF. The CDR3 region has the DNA TGTGCCAGCAGTGACCCGGCAAGGGTGCGGGGGGGCAGGTGGGGAGCCGGGGAGCTGTTTTTT.

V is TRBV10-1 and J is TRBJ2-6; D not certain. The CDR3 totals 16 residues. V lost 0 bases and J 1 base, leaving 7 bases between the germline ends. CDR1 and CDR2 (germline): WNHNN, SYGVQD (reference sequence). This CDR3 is CASSESGSSGANVLTF. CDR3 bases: TGCGCCAGCAGTGAGTCGGGCTCTTCTGGGGCCAACGTCCTGACTTTC.

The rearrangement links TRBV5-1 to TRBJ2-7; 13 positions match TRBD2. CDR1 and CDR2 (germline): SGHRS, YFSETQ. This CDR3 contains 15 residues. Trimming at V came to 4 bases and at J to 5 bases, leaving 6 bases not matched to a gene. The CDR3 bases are TGCGCCAGCAGCAGGACTAGCGGGAGTTTGGACGAGCAGTACTTC. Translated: CASSRTSGSLDEQYF.

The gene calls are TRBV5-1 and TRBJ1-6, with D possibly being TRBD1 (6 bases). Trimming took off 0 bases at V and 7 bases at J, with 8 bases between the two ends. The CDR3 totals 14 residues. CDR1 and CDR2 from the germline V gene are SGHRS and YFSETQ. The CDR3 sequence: CASSLGRGNSPLHF. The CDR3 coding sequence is TGCGCCAGCAGCTTGGGAAGGGGGAATTCACCCCTCCACTTT.

CDR3: CASSLTTGGSNEQFF. DNA of the CDR3: TGCGCCAGCAGCTTGACAACGGGGGGGTCCAATGAGCAGTTCTTC. The V and J genes are TRBV5-1 and TRBJ2-1, with 8 bases fitting TRBD2. The germline gives CDR1 SGHRS, CDR2 YFSETQ. The V segment lost 1 base and the J segment 6 bases; nucleotides outside the gene matches: 6. The CDR3 contains 15 residues. Combining the CDR3 with reference TRBV5-1 and TRBJ2-1 gives the whole variable domain KAGVTQTPRYLIKTRGQQVTLSCSPISGHRSVSWYQQTPGQGLQFLFEYFSETQRNKGNFPGRFSGRQFSNSRSEMNVSTLELGDSALYLCASSLTTGGSNEQFFGPGTRLTVL.